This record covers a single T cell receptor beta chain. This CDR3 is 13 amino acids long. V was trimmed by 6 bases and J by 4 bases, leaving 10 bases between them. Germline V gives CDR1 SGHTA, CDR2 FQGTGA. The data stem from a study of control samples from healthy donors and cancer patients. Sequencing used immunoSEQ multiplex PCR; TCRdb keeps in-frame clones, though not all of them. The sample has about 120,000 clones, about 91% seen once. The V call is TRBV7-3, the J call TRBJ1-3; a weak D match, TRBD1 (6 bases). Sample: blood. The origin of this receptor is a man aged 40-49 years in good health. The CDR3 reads CASSQGPGNTIYF. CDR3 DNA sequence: TGTGCCAGCAGTCAGGGGCCCGGAAACACCATATATTTT.